This passage covers 9 T cell receptor beta chains from one sample sequenced in a study of blood T cells in healthy people across ages. The second PCR ran 7 to 11 cycles with a sample-barcoded 5' primer and J-beta primers. TCRdb re-derived calls from the 5' RACE reads in MiXCR, one entry per CDR3 protein. Of approximately 800,000 distinct CDR3 sequences in the sample, around a quarter were seen once. These data also featured in a second study, about T cells of mothers and their children.

Source material: blood. The receptors originated from a boy under 18 in good health.

The chain combines TRBV4-1 with TRBJ2-5, with TRBD2 matching 11 bases. J lost 4 bases, V lost 1 base, and 8 bases had no gene match. Per the germline V gene, CDR1 is MGHRA and CDR2 is YSYEKL. This CDR3 spans 17 amino acids. In nucleotides, the CDR3 is TGCGCCAGCAGCCAAGTGCCCTCGACTAGCGGGACAGAGACCCAGTACTTC. Protein product: CASSQVPSTSGTETQYF.

This clonotype was picked up a small number of times. The gene calls are TRBV6-2 or TRBV6-3 and TRBJ2-3, with a tentative D call TRBD2 (6 bases). Trimming cost V 2 bases and J 4 bases, with 10 bases left between them. CDR1 is MNHEY, CDR2 SVGEGT, per germline. The length of the CDR3 is 14 residues. The CDR3 is CASSYLASSDTQYF. CDR3 in DNA: TGTGCCAGCAGTTACCTAGCGAGCTCAGATACGCAGTATTTT.

The rearrangement links TRBV15 to TRBJ2-5; 7 bases are shared with TRBD2. Trimming took 1 base from V and 4 from J; bases not matched to a gene: 3. This CDR3 region has 14 residues. Looked up from germline, CDR1 is LNHNV and CDR2 is YYDKDF (reference sequence). CDR3 coding DNA: TGTGCCACCAGCAGAGTGTGGGGGGGAGAGACCCAGTACTTC. As protein: CATSRVWGGETQYF.

The gene calls are TRBV6-6 and TRBJ2-5, with a possible D match to TRBD1 (5 bases). Trimming shortened V by 7 bases and J by 1 base, and 13 bases separated the two germline ends. In germline, CDR1 is MNHNY, CDR2 SVGAGI (reference sequence). This CDR3 region has 14 residues. The CDR3 region has the DNA TGTGCCAGCACCATCAGGGAAGGCCAAGAGACCCAGTACTTC. Translation: CASTIREGQETQYF.

The gene calls are TRBV6-2 or TRBV6-3 and TRBJ1-5; D is unclear. The CDR3 is 15 residues long. Between the trimmed V and J ends, which lost 6 bases and 4 bases, there was a span of 16 bases. Germline V lookup: CDR1 MNHEY, CDR2 SVGEGT. CDR3 in DNA: TGTGCCAGCAGCATGGGCCCCGCGAGGAATCAGCCCCAGCATTTT. Its protein product is CASSMGPARNQPQHF.

This clonotype was seen more than once but under ten times. The chain carries TRBV29-1 and TRBJ2-3; 7 bases map to TRBD1. The CDR3 is 16 residues long. Per germline, CDR1 SQVTM and CDR2 ANQGSEA. V was clipped by 2 bases and J by 2 bases; unmatched bases: 10. The CDR3 DNA is TGCAGCGTTGAAATCTCGACAGGGTGGGACACAGATACGCAGTATTTT. Its protein product is CSVEISTGWDTDTQYF.

This clonotype was seen a few times. The chain links TRBV24-1 to TRBJ2-3; a possible D gene is TRBD1 (5 bases). The V and J ends lost 7 bases and 4 bases respectively, with 14 bases between them. The CDR3 loop spans 14 amino acids. The germline CDR1 and CDR2 sequences are KGHDR and SFDVKD. This CDR3 reads CATSPTGSADTQYF. In DNA form, the CDR3 reads TGTGCCACCAGCCCAACAGGATCGGCAGATACGCAGTATTTT.

This clonotype turned up a few times. A read error may account for a junction end that differs from germline. Here the CDR3 reads CASNLIGGIEETQYF. The DNA for the CDR3 is TGTGCCAGCAACTTAATTGGGGGGATCGAAGAGACCCAGTACTTC. This sequence joins TRBV7-3 and TRBJ2-5; TRBD2 might be the D (6 bases). CDR1 SGHTA and CDR2 FQGTGA come from the germline V gene. The CDR3 sequence is 15 residues long.

This clonotype was seen a handful of times. J is TRBJ2-5 and V is TRBV6-2 or TRBV6-3; D assignment may be TRBD1 or TRBD2 (5 bases each). The DNA end lines up better with TRBJ2-7; the J call may be wrong. The CDR3 length is 13 residues. CDR1 MNHEY and CDR2 SVGEGT come from the germline V gene. The CDR3 spells CASRSGRVYEQYF. The CDR3 DNA is TGTGCCAGCAGGTCGGGACGGGTCTACGAGCAGTACTTC.